A single T cell receptor beta chain is shown here with its context. Its antigen is unknown. The investigators amplified TCR beta CDR3 regions from RNA transcripts. The TCR CDR3 first-round RT-PCR relied on the HTBI primer set. TCRdb ran MiXCR on the multiplex PCR reads and lists one entry per CDR3 protein. Of approximately 210,000 distinct CDR3 sequences listed, 17% are singletons. In patients aged 18 to 65, hyperthyroidism was newly diagnosed, with duration under 2 months. PBMCs were sourced from less than 13 ml fresh peripheral blood. This entry belongs to a study of T cells in Graves' hyperthyroidism and ophthalmopathy. In germline, CDR1 is SGHKS, CDR2 YYEKEE (reference sequence). The CDR3 length is 16 residues. The V and J ends lost 6 bases and 5 bases, in that order; junction bases with no gene match: 12. Notes on the study in general: Most expanded thyroid clonotypes above 0.001 recurred in blood. Ophthalmopathy could be told apart from stable hyperthyroidism with a 13 V-J model.

Sequencing was carried out using blood. The receptor was derived from a man between 45 and 60 years old with Graves' hyperthyroidism. The V gene is TRBV5-5, the J gene TRBJ2-1; 9 positions match TRBD1. The CDR3 DNA reads TGTGCCAGCACCCCGGGTGGGACAGGGAACCACAATGAGCAGTTCTTC. Translation gives CASTPGGTGNHNEQFF.